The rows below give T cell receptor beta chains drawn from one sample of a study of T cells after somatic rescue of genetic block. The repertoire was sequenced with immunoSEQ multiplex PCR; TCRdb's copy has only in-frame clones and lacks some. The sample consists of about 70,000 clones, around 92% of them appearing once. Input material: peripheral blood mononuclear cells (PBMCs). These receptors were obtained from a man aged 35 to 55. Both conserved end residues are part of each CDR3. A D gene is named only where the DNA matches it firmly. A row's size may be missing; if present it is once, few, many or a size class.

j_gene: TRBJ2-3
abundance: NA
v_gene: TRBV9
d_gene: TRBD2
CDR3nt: TGTGCCAGCAGCCCTACCTTAGCGGGAACGCAGTATTTT
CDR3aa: CASSPTLAGTQYF

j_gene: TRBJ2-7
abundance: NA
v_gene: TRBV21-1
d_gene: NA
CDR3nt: TGTGCCAGCAAGAGCCCAGGGACCGGTCACGAGCAGTACTTC
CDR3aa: CASKSPGTGHEQYF

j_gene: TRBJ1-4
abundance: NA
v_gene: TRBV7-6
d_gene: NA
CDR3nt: TGTGCCAGCGGTGGAGAAAAACTGTTTTTT
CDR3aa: CASGGEKLFF

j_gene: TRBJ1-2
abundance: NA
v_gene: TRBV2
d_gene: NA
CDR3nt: TGTGCCAGCAGAACGACAGCTAACTATGGCTACACCTTC
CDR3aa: CASRTTANYGYTF

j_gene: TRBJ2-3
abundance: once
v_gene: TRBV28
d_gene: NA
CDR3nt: TGTGCCAGCAGTCGACCCCTTCCGGGCCTAGGGACAGATACGCAGTATTTT
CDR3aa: CASSRPLPGLGTDTQYF

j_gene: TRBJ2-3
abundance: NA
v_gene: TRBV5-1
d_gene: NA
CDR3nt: TGCGCCAGCAGCTTGGGTAGCACAGATACGCAGTATTTT
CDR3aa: CASSLGSTDTQYF

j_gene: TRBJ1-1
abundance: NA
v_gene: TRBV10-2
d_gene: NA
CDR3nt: TGCGCCAGCAGTTTAGCGGGAAACACTGAAGCTTTCTTT
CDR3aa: CASSLAGNTEAFF

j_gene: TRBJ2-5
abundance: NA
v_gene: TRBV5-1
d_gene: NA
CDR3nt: TGCGCCAGCAGGGGACGTGGCGGAGAGACCCAGTACTTC
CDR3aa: CASRGRGGETQYF

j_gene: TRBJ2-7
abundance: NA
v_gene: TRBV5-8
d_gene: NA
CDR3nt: TGTGCCAGCAGCGCGGCTTACGAGCAGTACTTC
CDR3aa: CASSAAYEQYF

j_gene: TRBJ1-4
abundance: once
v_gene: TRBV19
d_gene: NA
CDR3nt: TGTGCCAGTAGTTCCCAGCCTGCAACTAATGAAAAACTGTTTTTT
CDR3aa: CASSSQPATNEKLFF

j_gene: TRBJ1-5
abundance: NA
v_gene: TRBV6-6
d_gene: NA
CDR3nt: TGTGCCAGCAGTTCGCCAGGAGGATATAGCAATCAGCCCCAGCATTTT
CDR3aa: CASSSPGGYSNQPQHF

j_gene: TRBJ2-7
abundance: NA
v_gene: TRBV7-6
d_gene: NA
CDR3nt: TGTGCCAGCAGCTTAGGGACACGGCGGTCCTACGAGCAGTACTTC
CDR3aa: CASSLGTRRSYEQYF

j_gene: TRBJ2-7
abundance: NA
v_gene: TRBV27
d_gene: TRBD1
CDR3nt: TGTGCCAGCAGTTCAGAGGGGACAGGGAGAGGCTACGAGCAGTACTTC
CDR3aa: CASSSEGTGRGYEQYF